This section outlines one T cell receptor beta chain sequence together with its context. What it binds is not known. Germline assignment: CDR1 LGHNA and CDR2 YSLEER. CDR3 length: 18 amino acids. With 0 bases clipped from V and 10 bases from J, the junction kept 15 bases outside the gene matches. The data were obtained in a study of cytomegalovirus exposure and HLA in healthy donors. Findings and limits, study-wide: It was about 150 TCR beta chains that were listed as cytomegalovirus-associated.

Assay used: immunoSEQ multiplex PCR; TCRdb lists only in-frame clones, some missing. Of about 110,000 clones in the sample, roughly 88% were seen once. The TCR was taken from a woman between 25 and 40 years old in good health and CMV-seropositive. Sequencing was done on a sample of PBMCs. The rearrangement links TRBV4-3 to TRBJ1-4; 9 bases map to TRBD1. The CDR3 DNA is TGCGCCAGCAGCCAAGAAATATGGAGACAGGGGGAAGAGGGAAAACTGTTTTTT. This translates into CASSQEIWRQGEEGKLFF.